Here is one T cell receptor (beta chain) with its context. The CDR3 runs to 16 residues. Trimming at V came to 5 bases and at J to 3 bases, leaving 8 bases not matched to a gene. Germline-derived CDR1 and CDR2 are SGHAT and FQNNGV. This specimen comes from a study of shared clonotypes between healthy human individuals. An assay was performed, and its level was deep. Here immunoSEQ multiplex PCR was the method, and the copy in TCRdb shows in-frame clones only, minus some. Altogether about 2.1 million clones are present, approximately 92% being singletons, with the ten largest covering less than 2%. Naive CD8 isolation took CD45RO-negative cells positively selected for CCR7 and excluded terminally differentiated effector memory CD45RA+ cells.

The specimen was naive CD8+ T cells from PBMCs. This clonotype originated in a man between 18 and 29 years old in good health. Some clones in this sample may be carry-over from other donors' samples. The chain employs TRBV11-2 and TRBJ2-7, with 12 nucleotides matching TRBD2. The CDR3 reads CASSRDPGLAGYEQYF. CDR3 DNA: TGTGCCAGCAGCCGCGATCCGGGACTAGCGGGCTACGAGCAGTACTTC.